Below are 14 T cell receptor beta chains sequenced from a single sample in a study of blood T cell repertoires in COVID-19. Repertoires were generated with immunoSEQ multiplex PCR, while TCRdb's copy carries only in-frame clones and drops some. The sample records 350,000 to 400,000 clones, approximately 89% being singletons. What was sequenced was PBMCs or T cells enriched from blood (not recorded which). The receptors come from a middle-aged woman who had been exposed to COVID-19.

This chain uses TRBV5-1 with TRBJ1-4, with TRBD1 matching 8 bases. There are 20 residues in the CDR3. J was trimmed by 3 bases and V by 0 bases; bases with no gene match: 16. Per germline, CDR1 SGHRS and CDR2 YFSETQ. CDR3 region: CASSLGVFAGGRLPNEKLFF. The CDR3, as DNA: TGCGCCAGCAGCTTGGGGGTGTTTGCAGGGGGCAGACTCCCTAATGAAAAACTGTTTTTT.

V usage is TRBV3-1 (or the pseudogene TRBV3-2) and J usage is TRBJ1-2; D remains unclear. This CDR3 comprises 16 residues. The germline V gene has CDR1 LGHDT and CDR2 YNNKEL (reference sequence). V lost 3 bases to trimming and J lost 0 bases, with 14 bases between them. CDR3 region: CASSQRSGRSNYGYTF. In nucleotides, the CDR3 is TGTGCCAGCAGCCAGCGCAGTGGGCGTTCTAACTATGGCTACACCTTC.

The CDR3 DNA reads TGTGCCAGCAGCGGCCGACAGGGGAACACTGAAGCTTTCTTT. Translated: CASSGRQGNTEAFF. The V and J genes are TRBV3-1 (or the pseudogene TRBV3-2) and TRBJ1-1; 7 positions match TRBD1. From germline, CDR1 is LGHDT and CDR2 YNNKEL (reference sequence). The CDR3 covers 14 residues. With 5 bases clipped from V and 1 base from J, the junction kept 4 bases outside the gene matches.

V and J are TRBV5-6 and TRBJ1-3; D gene unclear. With 0 bases removed from V and 10 bases from J, the gap between germline ends came to 5 bases. This CDR3 is 11 amino acids long. The germline V gene has CDR1 SGHDT and CDR2 YYEEEE. The CDR3 DNA is TGTGCCAGCAGCTTGGGGCAGACCATATATTTT. Residues: CASSLGQTIYF.

The rearrangement links TRBV13 to TRBJ2-3, with TRBD2 matching over 7 bases. Unmatched junction bases numbered 6, after V lost 2 bases and J lost 4 bases. The germline gives CDR1 PRHDT, CDR2 FYEKMQ (reference sequence). The CDR3 has 15 residues. In DNA form, the CDR3 reads TGTGCCAGCAGCTTATTGGCTAGCGGCGCAGATACGCAGTATTTT. Encoded protein: CASSLLASGADTQYF. Variable domain in full (rest from reference TRBV13 and TRBJ2-3): AAGVIQSPRHLIKEKRETATLKCYPIPRHDTVYWYQQGPGQDPQFLISFYEKMQSDKGSIPDRFSAQQFSDYHSELNMSSLELGDSALYFCASSLLASGADTQYFGPGTRLTVL.

The chain couples TRBV19 to TRBJ2-7; 9 bases are a match to TRBD1. The CDR3 runs 14 residues. The V and J ends lost 6 bases and 4 bases, in that order; junction bases with no gene match: 7. Germline V gene data show CDR1 as LNHDA and CDR2 as SQIVND (reference sequence). The CDR3 nucleotides read TGTGCCAGTAGAGCTCCGGGACAGGGATACGAGCAGTACTTC. This codes for CASRAPGQGYEQYF.

The chain is built from TRBV20-1 and TRBJ1-2, with D unresolved. The germline V gene has CDR1 DFQATT and CDR2 SNEGSKA (reference sequence). The CDR3 runs 11 residues. As DNA, the CDR3 is TGCAGGACCTCGGAGAATAATGGCTACACCTTC. It specifies CRTSENNGYTF.

The J gene is TRBJ2-5, the V gene TRBV7-2, with TRBD2 matching 9 bases. Germline V gene lookup returns CDR1 SGHTA and CDR2 FQGNSA. The V gene end was trimmed by 1 base and the J gene end by 2 bases; junction bases not matched to a gene: 11. This CDR3 contains 18 residues. CDR3: CASSLGRMAGGVQETQYF. The CDR3 DNA is TGTGCCAGCAGCTTAGGCAGAATGGCGGGGGGGGTACAAGAGACCCAGTACTTC.

This sequence joins TRBV7-3 and TRBJ1-1; perhaps TRBD1 as D (6 bases). This CDR3 spans 14 amino acids. V shed 5 bases and J shed 5 bases, with 15 bases lying between them. CDR1 and CDR2 from the germline V gene are SGHTA and FQGTGA. The CDR3 protein is CASSLRGAVTEAFF. CDR3 DNA: TGTGCCAGCAGCCTACGGGGGGCCGTGACTGAAGCTTTCTTT. The variable domain in full, with the rest retrieved from reference TRBV7-3 and TRBJ1-1, is GAGVSQTPSNKVTEKGKYVELRCDPISGHTALYWYRQSLGQGPEFLIYFQGTGAADDSGLPNDRFFAVRPEGSVSTLKIQRTERGDSAVYLCASSLRGAVTEAFFGQGTRLTVV.

This sequence joins TRBV6-2 or TRBV6-3 and TRBJ2-5, with 9 nucleotides matching TRBD1. Germline V gene lookup returns CDR1 MNHEY and CDR2 SVGEGT. The trim removed 5 bases at V and 0 bases at J, leaving 16 bases unmatched. The CDR3 runs to 19 residues. This CDR3 is CASSLPAGTGNFNQETQYF. The DNA for the CDR3 is TGTGCCAGCAGTCTCCCGGCCGGGACAGGGAATTTTAACCAAGAGACCCAGTACTTC.

The chain is built from TRBV7-2 and TRBJ2-2; TRBD2 might be the D (6 bases). CDR3 length equals 14 residues. V lost 3 bases, J lost 7 bases, and 12 bases lay in between. Germline V gives CDR1 SGHTA, CDR2 FQGNSA. CDR3: CASSLLGGNGELFF. DNA of the CDR3: TGTGCCAGCAGCTTGCTCGGGGGTAACGGGGAGCTGTTTTTT.

The V gene is TRBV5-1, the J gene TRBJ2-7; 7 bases agree with TRBD1. This CDR3 spans 13 amino acids. Germline CDR1 and CDR2: SGHRS and YFSETQ. The J segment lost 6 bases and the V segment lost 5 bases, leaving 8 bases of the junction unmatched. DNA for the CDR3: TGCGCCAGCAGACCGACAGGGATAGGCGAGCAGTACTTC. Its protein is CASRPTGIGEQYF.

Regarding this clone: The CDR3 carries no conserved terminal phenylalanine or tryptophan, so it likely arises from a read error. The DNA is left out, because the CDR3 cannot be placed on it with certainty; the CDR3 is given as TCRdb lists it. V usage is TRBV30 and J usage is TRBJ2-4; the D call TRBD2 from the table was never checked on the DNA. Germline assignment: CDR1 GTSNPN and CDR2 SVGIG (reference sequence). The CDR3 has 13 amino acids, counting both end residues. CDR3 in amino acids: CAWSSRTSGRAII.

J is TRBJ2-5 and V is TRBV7-9, with D possibly being TRBD1 (6 bases). Trimming pared 5 bases from V and 3 bases from J, leaving 13 bases between. The V gene's germline CDR1 is SEHNR and CDR2 FQNEAQ (reference sequence). The CDR3 is 14 residues long. The CDR3 loop reads CASSLRQAEETQYF. The CDR3 DNA reads TGTGCCAGCAGCCTGCGACAGGCTGAAGAGACCCAGTACTTC.